The 29 T cell receptor beta chains below all came from one sample that was sequenced in a study of CD8 T cells in ankylosing spondylitis. TCRdb called the 5' RACE reads again in MiXCR, with one record for every CDR3 protein. The sample records about 250,000 distinct CDR3 sequences, around 8% being singletons. Sequencing was done on a sample of blood, either unsorted or a sorted T cell fraction (not recorded which). The receptors stem from a female donor with ankylosing spondylitis or in good health (not recorded which).

The genes are TRBV30 and TRBJ2-1; D is possibly TRBD2 (5 bases). There are 14 residues in the CDR3. Germline loops: CDR1 GTSNPN, CDR2 SVGIG (reference sequence). The ends were cut back, 1 base at V and 9 bases at J, with 16 bases in the middle. The CDR3 region has the DNA TGTGCCTGGAGTGGTAGCGTTGCAAGCAGTGAGCAGTTCTTC. It encodes CAWSGSVASSEQFF.

The rearrangement uses TRBV12-3 or TRBV12-4 and TRBJ2-5; the D is unclear. CDR3 length: 13 residues. V was cut by 3 bases and J by 4 bases, with 9 bases left in between. The CDR3 loop reads CASSLNRRETQYF. DNA for the CDR3: TGTGCCAGCAGTTTGAACCGACGAGAGACCCAGTACTTC.

This clonotype was seen repeatedly, ten times or more. The chain carries TRBV7-2 and TRBJ1-4, with TRBD1 matching 7 bases. The germline V gene encodes CDR1 SGHTA and CDR2 FQGNSA. CDR3 length: 15 residues. Trimming at V came to 3 bases and at J to 2 bases, leaving 3 bases not matched to a gene. DNA of the CDR3: TGTGCCAGCAGCTTTGTGACAGGGACTAATGAAAAACTGTTTTTT. Amino acid sequence: CASSFVTGTNEKLFF.

There are many counts of this clonotype. CDR3 amino acids: CASSLSGGRGYEQYF. The CDR3 DNA sequence: TGTGCCAGCAGCTTATCGGGCGGGAGAGGCTACGAGCAGTACTTC. The chain recombines TRBV7-2 with TRBJ2-7; 7 bases are shared with TRBD2. The ends lost 2 bases at V and 3 bases at J; junction bases unmatched: 7. Germline V lookup: CDR1 SGHTA, CDR2 FQGNSA. CDR3 length: 15 residues.

In its sample, this clonotype was seen many times. The genes are TRBV10-3 and TRBJ2-5; TRBD1 is a possible D gene (5 bases). Germline loops: CDR1 ENHRY, CDR2 SYGVKD. Deletions cut 2 bases from V and 1 base from J, with 5 bases between. The length of the CDR3 is 13 residues. CDR3 loop: CAISEDSQETQYF. DNA for the CDR3: TGTGCCATCAGTGAGGACAGCCAAGAGACCCAGTACTTC.

This clonotype was counted many times. The rearrangement links TRBV14 to TRBJ2-3; possible D gene TRBD2, 5 bases. The CDR3 covers 13 residues. Germline-derived CDR1 and CDR2 are SGHDN and FVKESK. Trimming cost V 3 bases and J 4 bases, with 8 bases left between them. CDR3 region: CASSQDSADTQYF. The CDR3, as DNA: TGTGCCAGCAGCCAGGACTCGGCAGATACGCAGTATTTT.

Only a few counts were recorded for this clonotype. This chain joins TRBV7-2 and TRBJ2-2, with D possibly being TRBD2 (6 bases). Germline V CDR1 and CDR2: SGHTA, FQGNSA. Trimming shortened V by 5 bases and J by 0 bases, and 13 bases separated the two germline ends. The CDR3 is 16 amino acids. The CDR3 reads CASSPDGTPNTGELFF. The DNA for the CDR3 is TGTGCCAGCAGCCCAGACGGGACTCCGAACACCGGGGAGCTGTTTTTT.

In its sample, this clonotype was seen many times. The V gene is TRBV7-2, the J gene TRBJ2-3, with D perhaps matching TRBD1 or TRBD2 (5 bases each). The CDR3 is made up of 15 amino acids. Germline V gene sequence: CDR1 SGHTA, CDR2 FQGNSA. Between the trimmed V and J ends, which lost 2 bases and 0 bases, there was a span of 9 bases. CDR3 DNA sequence: TGTGCCAGCAGCTTACGGGGCCTCAGCACAGATACGCAGTATTTT. This gives the protein CASSLRGLSTDTQYF.

In this sample, this clonotype turned up many times. The chain recombines TRBV7-2 with TRBJ2-7, with 9 positions matching TRBD1. CDR3 size: 14 residues. The germline gives CDR1 SGHTA, CDR2 FQGNSA. With V trimmed by 5 bases and J by 3 bases, 5 bases remained unmatched. The CDR3 DNA follows: TGTGCCAGCAGCGCGACAGGGGGTAACTACGAGCAGTACTTC. This encodes CASSATGGNYEQYF.

This clonotype was detected ten times or more. This chain connects TRBV28 to TRBJ2-1, with 10 bases aligning to TRBD2. The CDR3 is made up of 16 amino acids. Looked up from germline, CDR1 is MDHEN and CDR2 is SYDVKM. V lost 2 bases, J lost 4 bases, and 5 bases stayed unmatched. CDR3 amino acids: CASSLPGLAAYNEQFF. CDR3 coding DNA: TGTGCCAGCAGTTTACCTGGACTAGCGGCGTACAATGAGCAGTTCTTC.

This clonotype was counted at least ten times. This chain connects TRBV9 to TRBJ1-2; 7 bases align to TRBD1. This CDR3 comprises 14 residues. With 4 bases clipped from V and 7 bases from J, the junction kept 10 bases outside the gene matches. Germline V gene sequence: CDR1 SGDLS, CDR2 YYNGEE. Here the CDR3 reads CASSPSTGSFGYTF. The CDR3 DNA sequence: TGTGCCAGCAGCCCCTCGACAGGGAGTTTTGGCTACACCTTC.

This clonotype came up once. The CDR3 loop reads CASSPSGGGNEQFF. The CDR3 region has the DNA TGCGCCAGCAGTCCTAGCGGGGGGGGGAATGAGCAGTTCTTC. This sequence joins TRBV5-1 and TRBJ2-1, with 12 bases that match TRBD2. The CDR3 spans 14 residues. In germline, CDR1 is SGHRS, CDR2 YFSETQ. V dropped 5 bases and J dropped 7; count of bases not matched to a gene: 4.

This clonotype was counted at least ten times. DNA of the CDR3: TGTGCCTGGAGTGACTCCGGGCCCCAGCATTTT. Its translation is CAWSDSGPQHF. The rearrangement uses TRBV30 and TRBJ1-5; D is unclear. Per germline, CDR1 GTSNPN and CDR2 SVGIG (reference sequence). Trimming cost V 1 base and J 9 bases, with 7 bases left between them. The length of the CDR3 is 11 residues.

This clonotype was seen a few times. V is TRBV4-2 and J is TRBJ1-1, with unresolved D. The germline CDR1 and CDR2 sequences are LGHNA and YNFKEQ. Trimming cost V 4 bases and J 1 base, with 13 bases left between them. The CDR3 contains 15 residues. CDR3 sequence reads: CASSLQPPRNTEAFF. Written as DNA, the CDR3 is TGTGCCAGCAGCCTACAACCCCCACGGAACACTGAAGCTTTCTTT.

This clonotype came up many times. The V and J genes are TRBV20-1 and TRBJ2-5; D call uncertain. Germline CDR1 reads DFQATT; CDR2 reads SNEGSKA (reference sequence). V lost 3 bases to trimming and J lost 5 bases, with 16 bases between them. The CDR3 spans 14 residues. The CDR3 is CSARSIGPAETQYF. CDR3 sequence (DNA): TGCAGTGCTAGGTCCATCGGTCCGGCGGAGACCCAGTACTTC.

This clonotype was detected a few times. The chain couples TRBV20-1 to TRBJ2-7; 9 nucleotides agree with TRBD2. This CDR3 has 14 residues. Germline-derived CDR1 and CDR2 are DFQATT and SNEGSKA (reference sequence). J lost 2 bases, V lost 6 bases, and 8 bases had no gene match. CDR3: CSAPASGAPYEQYF. In DNA, the CDR3 is TGCAGTGCCCCCGCTAGCGGGGCCCCCTACGAGCAGTACTTC.

The chain is built from TRBV5-4 and TRBJ2-4; TRBD2 matches at 8 bases. V was pared by 5 bases and J by 1 base, with 5 bases of the junction left unmatched. This CDR3 spans 15 amino acids. CDR1 and CDR2 from the germline V gene are SGHNT and YYREEE (reference sequence). The DNA for the CDR3 is TGTGCCAGCAGTCGGGGGGGTGAGGCCAAAAACATTCAGTACTTC. It translates to CASSRGGEAKNIQYF.

This clonotype was detected many times. This chain uses TRBV4-3 with TRBJ2-1; D is uncertain. With 0 bases removed from V and 8 bases from J, the gap between germline ends came to 14 bases. Germline V gives CDR1 LGHNA, CDR2 YSLEER. This CDR3 contains 15 residues. The DNA for the CDR3 is TGCGCCAGCAGCCAAGATCCCCACTCCAATGATGAGCAGTTCTTC. This encodes CASSQDPHSNDEQFF.

J is TRBJ2-5 and V is TRBV7-2; perhaps TRBD2 as D (5 bases). V lost 0 bases and J lost 5, with 19 bases in between. This CDR3 region has 17 residues. CDR1 and CDR2 (germline): SGHTA, FQGNSA. The CDR3 coding sequence is TGTGCCAGCAGCTTAGCAGGAGGTCTGGCCCGGGATGAGACCCAGTACTTC. This translates into CASSLAGGLARDETQYF.

This clonotype occurred many times. The chain combines TRBV27 with TRBJ2-1; 10 bases match TRBD1. This CDR3 has 16 residues. Germline CDR1 and CDR2: MNHEY and SMNVEV (reference sequence). J lost 5 bases, V lost 1 base, and 5 bases had no gene match. The CDR3 sequence is CASSLYRGTGDNEQFF. CDR3 sequence (DNA): TGTGCCAGCAGTTTATATCGCGGGACAGGGGACAATGAGCAGTTCTTC.

The table lists this clonotype with many counts. The V gene is TRBV25-1, the J gene TRBJ2-7, with D perhaps matching TRBD1 (6 bases). The V end lost 2 bases, the J end lost 3 bases, and 14 bases lay between the germline ends. The CDR3 contains 15 residues. Germline V gene sequence: CDR1 MGHDK, CDR2 SYGVNS. The CDR3 is CASSETSDRLYEQYF. The CDR3, as DNA: TGTGCCAGCAGTGAAACTTCAGACAGGCTCTACGAGCAGTACTTC.

There are a few counts of this clonotype. The rearrangement links TRBV7-9 to TRBJ2-7; 10 nucleotides line up with TRBD1. The germline V gene encodes CDR1 SEHNR and CDR2 FQNEAQ (reference sequence). The V segment lost 5 bases and the J segment 4 bases; nucleotides outside the gene matches: 5. The CDR3 runs 14 residues. The CDR3 region has the DNA TGTGCCAGCAGCGGCCGGACAGGGGGGTACGAGCAGTACTTC. Protein: CASSGRTGGYEQYF.

This clonotype was detected many times. V usage is TRBV20-1 and J usage is TRBJ1-6, with D unclear. The CDR3 extends over 12 amino acids. Deletions cut 5 bases from V and 8 bases from J, with 10 bases between. Germline values: CDR1 DFQATT, CDR2 SNEGSKA (reference sequence). This chain's CDR3 is CSASRADSPLHF. CDR3 nucleotides: TGCAGTGCTTCCCGTGCTGATTCACCCCTCCACTTT.

This clonotype was observed at least ten times. The CDR3: CATSDSDGSSYNEQFF. In nucleotides, the CDR3 is TGTGCCACCAGTGATTCAGACGGGAGCTCCTACAATGAGCAGTTCTTC. This chain uses TRBV24-1 with TRBJ2-1, with TRBD2 as a possible D gene (6 bases). CDR1 KGHDR and CDR2 SFDVKD come from the germline V gene. The ends were cut back, 2 bases at V and 0 bases at J, with 10 bases in the middle. CDR3 size: 16 residues.

V and J are TRBV20-1 and TRBJ2-1, with TRBD2 identical over 7 bases. The CDR3 is 14 amino acids. CDR1 and CDR2 from the germline V gene are DFQATT and SNEGSKA (reference sequence). With V trimmed by 3 bases and J by 9 bases, 11 bases remained unmatched. The CDR3 loop is CSASRLATDTEQFF. The CDR3 DNA reads as TGCAGTGCTAGCCGACTAGCAACGGACACTGAGCAGTTCTTC.

This clonotype was detected only once. A read error may account for a junction end that differs from germline. The chain recombines TRBV6-2 or TRBV6-3 with TRBJ1-2; 9 bases are shared with TRBD1. CDR1 is MNHEY and CDR2 is SVGEGT in the germline V gene. The CDR3 is 15 residues long. The DNA for the CDR3 is TGTACCAGCAGTTTGGGACAGGGAAGTTACGGGGACTACACCTTC. This translates into CTSSLGQGSYGDYTF.

This clonotype occurred many times. The J gene is TRBJ2-3, the V gene TRBV5-5; 10 nucleotides align to TRBD2. The CDR3 totals 17 residues. The V and J ends lost 0 bases and 4 bases, in that order; junction bases with no gene match: 8. Germline CDR1 and CDR2: SGHKS and YYEKEE (reference sequence). The CDR3, as DNA: TGTGCCAGCAGCTTGGTTAATAGCGGGAGGCGGGCAGATACGCAGTATTTT. Translation: CASSLVNSGRRADTQYF.

This clonotype was seen at least ten times. This chain joins TRBV12-3 or TRBV12-4 and TRBJ1-1; no clear D. The CDR3 extends over 15 amino acids. Trimming removed 2 bases from V and 1 base from J, with 11 bases in between. Here the CDR3 reads CASSLRTGQNTEAFF. CDR3 in DNA: TGTGCCAGCAGTTTAAGAACGGGCCAGAACACTGAAGCTTTCTTT.

V is TRBV4-3 and J is TRBJ2-7; 10 positions agree with TRBD1. This CDR3 spans 16 amino acids. Germline trimming cut 5 bases from V and 5 bases from J; bases unmatched to any gene: 12. Germline V gene lookup returns CDR1 LGHNA and CDR2 YSLEER. For the CDR3, the DNA is TGCGCCAGCAGCTCTCGGGACAGGGGAGGAAGGAACGAGCAGTACTTC. It codes for CASSSRDRGGRNEQYF.